Sequencing of this T cell receptor (beta chain) was carried out in a study of regulatory T cells in long-lasting Graves disease. V lost 2 bases to trimming and J lost 5 bases, with 9 bases between them. Germline values: CDR1 MNHEY, CDR2 SMNVEV (reference sequence). The CDR3 has 13 residues. The study's findings and limits: Lower TCR diversity was seen in persistent Graves' patients than in newly diagnosed ones. Persistent disease favored TRBV28, TRBJ1-2 and TRBJ2-5.

Both iRepertoire HTBI primers and Arm-PCR of CDR3 regions were used to build the TCR beta libraries. Original analysis: Some 57 TRBV and some 14 TRBJ segments were identified across samples. One entry per CDR3 protein results from TCRdb running MiXCR on the multiplex PCR reads. V and J calls and clone size were set by TCRdb, not the authors. The table shows roughly 400,000 distinct CDR3 sequences, with around 20% occurring only once. Specified time point: persistent/refractory GD, antithyroid drugs over 5 years with positive TRAb. PBMC-derived RNA was used for the TCR library. An endocrinology department in Xi'an, China, supplied the patients. This clonotype showed up many times. The antigen remains undetermined.

The chain couples TRBV27 to TRBJ1-1; D gene uncertain. The receptor was isolated from a female donor with Graves disease. Sample: peripheral blood mononuclear cells (PBMCs), taken when the disease was refractory, from a patient treated with antithyroid drugs. CDR3 in amino acids: CASSLIDGTEAFF. The CDR3 DNA sequence: TGTGCCAGCAGTTTAATCGATGGGACTGAAGCTTTCTTT.